Shown below are 25 T cell receptor beta chains from a single sample sequenced in a study of T cell responses to AZD1222 COVID-19 vaccine. Sequenced by immunoSEQ multiplex PCR; TCRdb stores in-frame clones only, minus some. Among 150,000 to 200,000 clones, about 92% were seen once, and the ten largest hold around 4.3%. Sequenced material: peripheral blood, taken on day 0 of AZD1222 vaccination. Every receptor here comes from an adult in good health.

In this sample, this clone turned up a few times. The chain has TRBV20-1 and TRBJ1-2, with D unresolved. CDR3 size: 10 residues. V was shortened by 3 bases and J by 8 bases, with 7 bases between the two germline ends. From germline, CDR1 is DFQATT and CDR2 SNEGSKA (reference sequence). The CDR3: CSARGEGYTF. The CDR3 DNA follows: TGCAGTGCTAGGGGAGAGGGCTACACCTTC.

The chain joins TRBV30 to TRBJ1-4, with no clear D. The CDR3 extends over 12 amino acids. The V end was cut by 0 bases, the J end by 8 bases, with 7 bases between. Germline V lookup: CDR1 GTSNPN, CDR2 SVGIG (reference sequence). Here the CDR3 DNA reads TGTGCCTGGAGTGTACTCGGGGAAAAACTGTTTTTT. This sequence encodes CAWSVLGEKLFF.

The CDR3 DNA follows: TGTGCCAGCAGCCCACCTAGCGGGAGAATGAATGAGCAGTTCTTC. Translating it yields CASSPPSGRMNEQFF. V gene TRBV13 combines with J gene TRBJ2-1; 10 nucleotides line up with TRBD2. Germline assignment: CDR1 PRHDT and CDR2 FYEKMQ (reference sequence). The CDR3 runs to 15 residues. With V trimmed by 5 bases and J by 7 bases, 8 bases remained unmatched.

V usage is TRBV7-9 and J usage is TRBJ1-3; D gene unclear. The V and J ends lost 5 bases and 2 bases respectively, with 10 bases between them. Germline V gene lookup returns CDR1 SEHNR and CDR2 FQNEAQ (reference sequence). The CDR3 consists of 14 residues. CDR3 nucleotides: TGTGCCAGCAGCACCCTCTTTACTGGAAACACCATATATTTT. Protein: CASSTLFTGNTIYF.

The rearrangement uses TRBV3-1 (or the pseudogene TRBV3-2) and TRBJ2-5; D may match TRBD1 or TRBD2 (5 bases each). This CDR3 is 18 amino acids long. V lost 2 bases to trimming and J lost 1 base, with 20 bases between them. Germline assignment: CDR1 LGHDT and CDR2 YNNKEL (reference sequence). The CDR3 is CASSQRVFGDPTQETQYF. The CDR3 DNA reads TGTGCCAGCAGCCAACGGGTGTTCGGGGACCCGACCCAAGAGACCCAGTACTTC.

The chain recombines TRBV4-2 with TRBJ2-7; no firm D call. V lost 5 bases and J 2 bases, leaving 13 bases between the germline ends. The CDR3 sequence is 14 residues long. CDR1 and CDR2 from the germline V gene are LGHNA and YNFKEQ. The CDR3 loop is CASSSSLVPYEQYF. CDR3 sequence (DNA): TGTGCCAGCAGCTCTTCGCTTGTCCCCTACGAGCAGTACTTC.

The gene calls are TRBV20-1 and TRBJ2-5, with D unresolved. From germline, CDR1 is DFQATT and CDR2 SNEGSKA (reference sequence). The CDR3 length is 14 residues. V lost 3 bases and J 3 bases, leaving 14 bases between the germline ends. CDR3 loop: CSASRPPREETQYF. In DNA, the CDR3 is TGCAGTGCTAGTAGGCCACCCCGGGAAGAGACCCAGTACTTC.

The chain joins TRBV5-1 to TRBJ2-6; D might be TRBD1 (6 bases). The CDR3 has 18 amino acids. V gave up 1 base and J gave up 2 bases, with 16 bases separating them. Germline lookup yields CDR1 SGHRS and CDR2 YFSETQ. As DNA, the CDR3 is TGCGCCAGCAGCTTGTGGTACAGGGTAAGCCCTGGGGCCAACGTCCTGACTTTC. It yields the protein CASSLWYRVSPGANVLTF.

This chain uses TRBV3-1 (or the pseudogene TRBV3-2) with TRBJ1-1; 12 positions agree with TRBD1. The CDR3 has 16 residues. The germline V gene encodes CDR1 LGHDT and CDR2 YNNKEL (reference sequence). The ends lost 4 bases at V and 5 bases at J; junction bases unmatched: 8. This CDR3 reads CASSPAWDRGLTEAFF. CDR3 sequence (DNA): TGTGCCAGCAGCCCGGCCTGGGACAGGGGGCTTACTGAAGCTTTCTTT.

The V gene is TRBV4-1, the J gene TRBJ2-3; 7 positions agree with TRBD1. Germline CDR1 reads MGHRA; CDR2 reads YSYEKL. Unmatched junction bases numbered 1, after V lost 3 bases and J lost 10 bases. The CDR3 is 11 amino acids. CDR3 bases: TGCGCCAGCAGCCACGGGACAGCGCAGTATTTT. This codes for CASSHGTAQYF.

The chain has TRBV5-1 and TRBJ1-1; D remains ambiguous. From germline, CDR1 is SGHRS and CDR2 YFSETQ. The CDR3 length is 14 residues. The V end lost 0 bases, the J end lost 0 bases, and 6 bases lay between the germline ends. This CDR3 reads CASSLAQMNTEAFF. CDR3 in DNA: TGCGCCAGCAGCTTGGCACAGATGAACACTGAAGCTTTCTTT.

The CDR3, as DNA: TGTGCTAGTGGTTTGGTCCCGCAGAGGTCCTACAATGAGCAGTTCTTC. It codes for CASGLVPQRSYNEQFF. The chain combines TRBV12-5 with TRBJ2-1; D remains unclear. The CDR3 is 16 residues long. Germline values: CDR1 LGHNT, CDR2 FRNRAP. The V end lost 0 bases, the J end lost 1 base, and 10 bases lay between the germline ends.

This clone came up once. The V and J genes are TRBV5-4 and TRBJ1-5; unclear D gene. Germline CDR1 SGHNT, CDR2 YYREEE (reference sequence). Trimming removed 3 bases from V and 7 bases from J, with 8 bases in between. The CDR3 loop spans 12 amino acids. This CDR3 reads CASSSGGQPQHF. As DNA, the CDR3 is TGTGCCAGCAGCTCTGGAGGACAGCCCCAGCATTTT.

The chain joins TRBV11-2 to TRBJ2-7; unclear D gene. V lost 3 bases and J 3 bases, leaving 12 bases between the germline ends. The CDR3 sequence is 14 residues long. Germline lookup yields CDR1 SGHAT and CDR2 FQNNGV. The CDR3 DNA reads TGTGCCAGCAGCTTCGTGACTGAGAACTACGAGCAGTACTTC. Translation: CASSFVTENYEQYF.

This clone was observed a few times. V usage is TRBV4-2 and J usage is TRBJ2-7; 11 bases are a match to TRBD1. This CDR3 is built from 14 residues. Germline V gene data show CDR1 as LGHNA and CDR2 as YNFKEQ. V gave up 6 bases and J gave up 2 bases; unmatched junction bases: 3. The chain's CDR3 is CASSGGQGAYEQYF. The CDR3 DNA is TGTGCCAGCAGTGGGGGACAGGGGGCCTACGAGCAGTACTTC.

The V call is TRBV29-1, the J call TRBJ1-1, with 8 bases lining up with TRBD1. With V trimmed by 4 bases and J by 1 base, 5 bases remained unmatched. CDR3 length: 14 residues. Germline loops: CDR1 SQVTM, CDR2 ANQGSEA. CDR3 residues: CSVVAGGANTEAFF. CDR3 nucleotides: TGCAGCGTTGTTGCAGGGGGCGCGAACACTGAAGCTTTCTTT. Full variable domain (outside the CDR3, taken from reference TRBV29-1 and TRBJ1-1): SAVISQKPSRDICQRGTSLTIQCQVDSQVTMMFWYRQQPGQSLTLIATANQGSEATYESGFVIDKFPISRPNLTFSTLTVSNMSPEDSSIYLCSVVAGGANTEAFFGQGTRLTVV.

The J gene is TRBJ1-2, the V gene TRBV7-8; D is uncertain. V lost 5 bases to trimming and J lost 2 bases, with 6 bases between them. CDR1 and CDR2 (germline): SGHVS, FQNEAQ. The CDR3 loop spans 12 amino acids. In DNA, the CDR3 is TGTGCCAGCAGCCACGGGAACTATGGCTACACCTTC. Protein sequence: CASSHGNYGYTF.

This chain connects TRBV5-4 to TRBJ1-1, with 9 nucleotides matching TRBD1. The CDR3 has 14 amino acids. The V segment lost 3 bases and the J segment 2 bases; nucleotides outside the gene matches: 2. Germline CDR1 is SGHNT and CDR2 is YYREEE (reference sequence). DNA for the CDR3: TGTGCCAGCAGCTGGACAGGGGTAAACACTGAAGCTTTCTTT. This translates into CASSWTGVNTEAFF.

V and J are TRBV6-5 and TRBJ1-1, with 7 bases fitting TRBD1. CDR1 is MNHEY, CDR2 SVGAGI, per germline. This CDR3 comprises 14 residues. J was trimmed by 6 bases and V by 6 bases; bases with no gene match: 10. CDR3 protein: CASSGGDQGAEAFF. The CDR3 bases are TGTGCCAGCAGCGGTGGGGACCAGGGGGCTGAAGCTTTCTTT.

The V and J genes are TRBV5-6 and TRBJ2-7, with 9 nucleotides matching TRBD1. V dropped 4 bases and J dropped 4; count of bases not matched to a gene: 6. CDR1 SGHDT and CDR2 YYEEEE come from the germline V gene. The CDR3 covers 14 residues. The CDR3: CASSPGTGRYEQYF. CDR3 bases: TGTGCCAGCAGCCCCGGGACAGGGCGTTACGAGCAGTACTTC.

This chain connects TRBV19 to TRBJ1-1; 10 nucleotides line up with TRBD1. The length of the CDR3 is 12 residues. Germline V gene data show CDR1 as LNHDA and CDR2 as SQIVND (reference sequence). Trimming removed 8 bases from V and 5 bases from J; junction bases left unmatched: 2. CDR3 protein: CASGDRGTEAFF. The CDR3 region has the DNA TGTGCCAGTGGGGACAGGGGAACTGAAGCTTTCTTT.

The V and J genes are TRBV4-1 and TRBJ1-5; D gene unclear. CDR1 is MGHRA, CDR2 YSYEKL, per germline. Deletions cut 0 bases from V and 4 bases from J, with 10 bases between. This CDR3 is 15 amino acids long. The CDR3 nucleotides read TGCGCCAGCAGCCAAGAATGGAGGGAGAATCAGCCCCAGCATTTT. Its protein product is CASSQEWRENQPQHF.

The chain employs TRBV6-2 or TRBV6-3 and TRBJ2-1, with D perhaps given as TRBD1 or TRBD2 (5 bases each). The V gene lost 4 bases and the J gene lost 3 bases, with 10 bases spanning the gap. The CDR3 has 14 amino acids. Looked up from germline, CDR1 is MNHEY and CDR2 is SVGEGT. CDR3 sequence: CASSLGTNYNEQFF. In nucleotides, the CDR3 is TGTGCCAGCAGTTTAGGGACCAACTACAATGAGCAGTTCTTC.

V gene TRBV5-4 combines with J gene TRBJ1-2, with 7 nucleotides matching TRBD1. The CDR3 spans 14 residues. Germline-derived CDR1 and CDR2 are SGHNT and YYREEE (reference sequence). V trimming: 5 bases; J trimming: 3 bases; junction bases outside the gene matches: 7. CDR3 protein: CASRPGTVDYGYTF. For the CDR3, the DNA is TGTGCCAGCAGACCCGGGACAGTTGACTATGGCTACACCTTC.

The genes are TRBV11-2 and TRBJ2-1; D unresolved. Trimming removed 7 bases at V and 9 bases at J, with 25 bases between. CDR1 SGHAT and CDR2 FQNNGV come from the germline V gene. This CDR3 region has 16 residues. The CDR3 nucleotides read TGTGCCAGCACCATTACTATCAGCCAAAGCTCCGGTGAGCAGTTCTTC. It is translated as CASTITISQSSGEQFF.